This section outlines one TCR beta chain sequence together with its context. No antigen is known for it. This entry is derived from a study of cytotoxic CD8 clonotypes in ibrutinib-treated CLL. The wider study: After a median about 13 months on treatment (6 to 36), response samples were drawn.

Repertoires were generated with immunoSEQ multiplex PCR, while TCRdb's copy carries only in-frame clones and drops some. The table lists around 70,000 clones, approximately 71% of them singletons. Study-level points and caveats: Clonality, elevated at ibrutinib response, dropped back toward baseline at progression. Progressing patients had sampling times that differed from those of sustained-remission patients. Public clonotypes were rare and shrank or held steady on treatment.

The TCR comes from a human donor with chronic lymphocytic leukemia. Sequencing used PBMCs, obtained after 12 months of ibrutinib treatment.

The CDR3 region has the DNA TGTGCCAGCAGCTTAGGCAGGAGCGTTCCCGGGGAGCTGTTTTTT. It codes for CASSLGRSVPGELFF. The V call is TRBV7-3, the J call TRBJ2-2, with D hard to call. Looked up from germline, CDR1 is SGHTA and CDR2 is FQGTGA. The length of the CDR3 is 15 residues. V lost 2 bases and J 6 bases, leaving 13 bases between the germline ends.